Detailed here is one T cell receptor beta chain. This sample is drawn from a study of patients and donors after allogeneic stem cell transplantation. The CDR3 spans 15 residues. V gave up 4 bases and J gave up 6 bases; unmatched junction bases: 6. Germline CDR1 and CDR2: KGHSH and LQKENI. Using its own MiXCR run on the RT-PCR reads, TCRdb lists one record per CDR3 protein. The repertoire consists of some 160,000 distinct CDR3 sequences, with 24% occurring once and the leading ten covering 25% to 30%. This chain joins TRBV18 and TRBJ2-1; 10 bases map to TRBD2. This clonotype was obtained from a human donor who was either an allogeneic HSCT recipient or a stem cell or donor lymphocyte infusion donor (not recorded which). It is not recorded whose cells these are; they may come from a transplant donor. The sequenced material came from blood, either unsorted or a sorted T cell fraction (not recorded which). The CDR3 here is CASSRAKRGGNEQFF. The CDR3 nucleotides are TGTGCCAGCTCACGGGCGAAGCGGGGGGGCAATGAGCAGTTCTTC.